This T cell receptor (beta chain) was identified during a study of metastatic and nonmetastatic thyroid tumors. Study information: Across blood and tumor or nodule tissue, repertoires from malignant and benign thyroid patients were compared with one another. General study points: The study reportedly found significantly higher TCR beta diversity in malignant thyroid tumors than benign nodules, in blood and tumor.

In the study's own analysis: Clinicopathological groups supplied CDR3 differences that were used to build a distant-metastasis classifier for papillary thyroid cancer. TCRdb re-clonotyped the PCR reads via MiXCR. The V and J calls and clone size come from TCRdb's table, not from the authors' own analysis. Among around 42,000 clones listed, more than 9.5% were seen once. This clone was detected ten times or more. Its cognate antigen is unknown. Trimming cost V 7 bases and J 1 base, with 13 bases left between them. The germline V gene has CDR1 GTSNPN and CDR2 SVGIG (reference sequence). This CDR3 has 13 residues. There were no patients who had received any treatment before thyroid surgery.

The sequenced material came from blood. V usage is TRBV30 and J usage is TRBJ1-1, with a weak D call TRBD1 (5 bases). The clonotype was recovered from a female donor with papillary thyroid cancer or a benign thyroid nodule (not recorded which). Some clones in this sample may be carry-over from other donors' samples. Here the CDR3 reads CAYQTGANTEAFF. The CDR3 region has the DNA TGTGCCTACCAAACAGGAGCGAACACTGAAGCTTTCTTT.